These 19 T cell receptor beta chains share one sample of origin, sequenced in a study of blood T cell repertoires in COVID-19. The data were produced by immunoSEQ multiplex PCR, yet TCRdb's version contains in-frame clones alone and is incomplete. The table has about 160,000 clones, approximately 80% seen once. Input material: peripheral blood. The receptors were gathered from a woman aged 55-75 years with acute or convalescent COVID-19.

The chain uses TRBV28 and TRBJ2-1; TRBD2 matches 13 bases. The CDR3 totals 19 residues. Germline CDR1 reads MDHEN; CDR2 reads SYDVKM. J lost 6 bases, V lost 6 bases, and 17 bases had no gene match. The CDR3 DNA is TGTGCCAGCAGCTCGGGACTAGCGGGGAGCTCCCCGAAATTCAATGAGCAGTTCTTC. Its protein product is CASSSGLAGSSPKFNEQFF.

The chain carries TRBV5-1 and TRBJ2-2; TRBD1 aligns across 7 bases. The CDR3 sequence is 16 residues long. Germline loops: CDR1 SGHRS, CDR2 YFSETQ. V shed 3 bases, J shed 4 bases, and the junction held 9 bases outside the gene matches. For the CDR3, the DNA is TGCGCCAGCAGCTCCGTCGACAGGGCGGGCACCGGGGAGCTGTTTTTT. Protein: CASSSVDRAGTGELFF.

The chain joins TRBV27 to TRBJ1-2; D gene ambiguous. V lost 3 bases and J 4 bases, leaving 12 bases between the germline ends. This CDR3 contains 14 residues. The V gene's germline CDR1 is MNHEY and CDR2 SMNVEV (reference sequence). CDR3 residues: CASSLRAPSYGYTF. In nucleotides, the CDR3 is TGTGCCAGCAGTTTGAGGGCCCCTAGCTATGGCTACACCTTC.

The chain couples TRBV6-5 to TRBJ1-1; 9 bases are a match to TRBD1. V gave up 6 bases and J gave up 6 bases; unmatched junction bases: 11. CDR1 and CDR2 (germline): MNHEY, SVGAGI. The CDR3 totals 15 residues. CDR3 residues: CASREPGQGIPEAFF. In DNA form, the CDR3 reads TGTGCCAGCAGGGAGCCAGGACAGGGGATACCTGAAGCTTTCTTT.

The chain recombines TRBV9 with TRBJ2-5, with D uncertain. Trimming cost V 2 bases and J 1 base, with 9 bases left between them. This CDR3 is 14 amino acids long. Germline V gene sequence: CDR1 SGDLS, CDR2 YYNGEE. CDR3 region: CASSVGTAQETQYF. The DNA of the CDR3 is TGTGCCAGCAGCGTCGGAACAGCCCAAGAGACCCAGTACTTC.

The V gene is TRBV24-1, the J gene TRBJ2-5; the D is unclear. Germline CDR1 is KGHDR and CDR2 is SFDVKD. The CDR3 totals 15 residues. V lost 4 bases, J lost 2 bases, and 13 bases lay in between. CDR3 nucleotide sequence: TGTGCCACCAGTGAAGGCAGAAACTATCAAGAGACCCAGTACTTC. Its protein is CATSEGRNYQETQYF.

The CDR3 is CASSSHRGYADTQYF. The CDR3 DNA follows: TGTGCCAGTAGTAGCCACAGGGGATATGCAGATACGCAGTATTTT. The V gene is TRBV19, the J gene TRBJ2-3, with TRBD1 matching 7 bases. Germline assignment: CDR1 LNHDA and CDR2 SQIVND (reference sequence). The trim removed 4 bases at V and 4 bases at J, leaving 8 bases unmatched. The CDR3 extends over 15 amino acids.

V is TRBV24-1 and J is TRBJ2-1, with TRBD2 matching 9 bases. V lost 4 bases, J lost 9 bases, and 6 bases stayed unmatched. The CDR3 extends over 14 amino acids. Germline loops: CDR1 KGHDR, CDR2 SFDVKD. The CDR3 region has the DNA TGTGCCACCAGTGAGGACCTAGCGGGGACTGAGCAGTTCTTC. This translates into CATSEDLAGTEQFF.

The chain recombines TRBV7-8 with TRBJ1-5; a weak D match, TRBD1 (5 bases). Germline assignment: CDR1 SGHVS and CDR2 FQNEAQ. This CDR3 region has 17 residues. V shed 5 bases and J shed 0 bases, with 17 bases lying between them. CDR3 protein: CASSVTGSMDSNQPQHF. The CDR3 DNA is TGTGCCAGCAGCGTTACAGGTTCCATGGATAGCAATCAGCCCCAGCATTTT.

This sequence joins TRBV7-2 and TRBJ1-5; a possible D gene is TRBD1 (5 bases). Germline assignment: CDR1 SGHTA and CDR2 FQGNSA. Trimming pared 4 bases from V and 5 bases from J, leaving 12 bases between. This CDR3 comprises 14 residues. The CDR3 DNA sequence: TGTGCCAGCAGCTCCAGGGTCCGGGATCAGCCCCAGCATTTT. This encodes CASSSRVRDQPQHF.

This clone was recorded only once. V usage is TRBV5-1 and J usage is TRBJ1-2; 7 bases align to TRBD1. Germline CDR1 is SGHRS and CDR2 is YFSETQ. The junction had 10 bases not matched to a gene; V was cut back by 4 bases and J by 1 base. This CDR3 is built from 16 residues. CDR3 loop: CASSPGQPGGNYGYTF. The DNA of the CDR3 is TGCGCCAGCAGCCCGGGACAGCCCGGAGGTAACTATGGCTACACCTTC.

V is TRBV6-1 and J is TRBJ2-2, with 7 bases identical to TRBD1. The length of the CDR3 is 16 residues. Per germline, CDR1 MNHNS and CDR2 SASEGT. V was clipped by 4 bases and J by 4 bases; unmatched bases: 9. The CDR3 loop is CASSGWTGRGTGELFF. Here the CDR3 DNA reads TGTGCCAGCAGTGGATGGACAGGACGGGGCACCGGGGAGCTGTTTTTT.

The V gene is TRBV6-5, the J gene TRBJ2-3, with 8 bases fitting TRBD1. Germline V gene sequence: CDR1 MNHEY, CDR2 SVGAGI. This CDR3 has 16 residues. V lost 2 bases and J lost 0; bases outside the gene matches: 4. For the CDR3, the DNA is TGTGCCAGCAGTTACGGGACAGGTGGGAGCACAGATACGCAGTATTTT. It codes for CASSYGTGGSTDTQYF.

The V and J genes are TRBV3-1 (or the pseudogene TRBV3-2) and TRBJ2-5, with TRBD2 matching 9 bases. V lost 3 bases, J lost 1 base, and 6 bases stayed unmatched. Germline CDR1 LGHDT, CDR2 YNNKEL (reference sequence). The CDR3 spans 16 residues. CDR3 amino acids: CASSHRLAASQETQYF. For the CDR3, the DNA is TGTGCCAGCAGCCACAGACTAGCGGCTAGCCAAGAGACCCAGTACTTC.

This clone appeared a single time. This same CDR3 is encoded by further DNA sequences in the sample. This rearrangement joins TRBV3-1 (or the pseudogene TRBV3-2) to TRBJ1-2, with D maybe TRBD1 (6 bases). CDR3 length equals 15 residues. The V end was cut by 4 bases, the J end by 2 bases, with 14 bases between. CDR1 is LGHDT, CDR2 YNNKEL, per germline (reference sequence). The CDR3 region has the DNA TGTGCCAGCAGCCCGCCGGGGGGCACCAACTATGGCTACACCTTC. It encodes CASSPPGGTNYGYTF.

A few counts support this clone. The genes are TRBV24-1 and TRBJ2-1; 11 bases are shared with TRBD1. CDR3 length: 14 residues. Germline V lookup: CDR1 KGHDR, CDR2 SFDVKD. After removal of 4 bases from V and 10 bases from J, the junction contained 5 bases not matched to a gene. The CDR3 DNA is TGTGCCACCAGTGACACGGGACAGGGGGGGGAGCAGTTCTTC. This translates into CATSDTGQGGEQFF.

The V call is TRBV21-1, the J call TRBJ1-1. TRBV21-1 constitutes a pseudogene. CDR3 length: 16 residues. CDR3 nucleotides: TGTGCCAGCAGCAAAGTAGATCGGGGGGAGAACACTGAAGCTTTCTTT. The encoded protein is CASSKVDRGENTEAFF.

This chain links TRBV27 with TRBJ1-2, with a possible D match to TRBD1 (6 bases). V dropped 1 base and J dropped 0 bases, with 12 bases sitting between them. The length of the CDR3 is 16 residues. CDR1 is MNHEY, CDR2 SMNVEV, per germline (reference sequence). The DNA for the CDR3 is TGTGCCAGCAGTTTATACCGGGGGGCCTCTAACTATGGCTACACCTTC. Amino acids: CASSLYRGASNYGYTF.

This sequence joins TRBV6-6 and TRBJ1-4; 7 bases match TRBD1. The germline V gene has CDR1 MNHNY and CDR2 SVGAGI (reference sequence). There are 14 residues in the CDR3. Trimming took 5 bases from V and 3 from J; bases not matched to a gene: 3. The CDR3 region is CASSPQGANEKLFF. The CDR3 coding sequence is TGTGCCAGCAGTCCCCAGGGGGCTAATGAAAAACTGTTTTTT.